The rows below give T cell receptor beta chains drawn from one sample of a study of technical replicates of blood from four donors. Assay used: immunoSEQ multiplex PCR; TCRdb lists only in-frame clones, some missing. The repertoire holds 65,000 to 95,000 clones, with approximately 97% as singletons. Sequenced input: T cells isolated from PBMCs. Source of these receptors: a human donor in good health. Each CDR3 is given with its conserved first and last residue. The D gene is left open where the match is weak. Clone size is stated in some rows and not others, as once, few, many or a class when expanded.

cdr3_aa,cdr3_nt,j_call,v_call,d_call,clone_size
CASSRQGVLNTEAFF,TGCGCCAGCAGCCGACAGGGGGTATTGAACACTGAAGCTTTCTTT,TRBJ1-1,TRBV4-1,TRBD1,NA
CASLTMGQSGETQYF,TGCGCCAGCTTAACTATGGGACAGTCAGGAGAGACCCAGTACTTC,TRBJ2-5,TRBV5-1,TRBD1,NA
CASSGGGFSYEQYF,TGTGCCAGCAGCGGTGGGGGGTTTTCCTACGAGCAGTACTTC,TRBJ2-7,TRBV9,NA,NA
CASSLAGSSEETQYF,TGCGCCAGCAGCTTGGCTGGGAGCAGCGAAGAGACCCAGTACTTC,TRBJ2-5,TRBV5-1,NA,NA
CASSTDLATNGGLFF,TGCGCCAGCAGTACTGACTTGGCGACGAACGGGGGGCTGTTTTTT,TRBJ2-2,TRBV5-1,NA,NA
CATSRDQTNYGYTF,TGTGCCACCAGCAGAGACCAGACTAACTATGGCTACACCTTC,TRBJ1-2,TRBV15,NA,NA
CAWSVLGGDYNSPLHF,TGTGCCTGGAGTGTACTGGGAGGGGACTATAATTCACCCCTCCACTTT,TRBJ1-6,TRBV30,NA,NA
CASRDSNQPQHF,TGTGCCAGCAGGGACTCCAATCAGCCCCAGCATTTT,TRBJ1-5,TRBV28,NA,NA
CASSLRLADNEQFF,TGTGCCAGCAGCTTAAGACTAGCCGACAATGAGCAGTTCTTC,TRBJ2-1,TRBV7-9,TRBD2,NA
CASRYRSGQPQHF,TGTGCCAGCAGATACCGATCGGGGCAGCCCCAGCATTTT,TRBJ1-5,TRBV28,NA,NA
CSVGRNRGRVETQYF,TGCAGCGTCGGTAGAAACAGGGGGCGGGTGGAGACCCAGTACTTC,TRBJ2-5,TRBV29-1,TRBD1,NA
CASSQSGGPGSGLVYYEQYF,TGCGCCAGCAGCCAATCGGGGGGGCCCGGGTCTGGACTAGTATACTACGAGCAGTACTTC,TRBJ2-7,TRBV4-1,TRBD2,once
CASSAFEDNEQFF,TGTGCCAGCAGCGCCTTTGAGGACAATGAGCAGTTCTTC,TRBJ2-1,TRBV11-3,NA,NA
CASSLMFPYNEQFF,TGTGCCAGCAGCTTAATGTTCCCTTACAATGAGCAGTTCTTC,TRBJ2-1,TRBV11-3,NA,NA
CASSLYSRGAQETQYF,TGTGCCAGCAGCTTGTATAGCCGGGGGGCCCAAGAGACCCAGTACTTC,TRBJ2-5,TRBV5-6,NA,NA
CASSGTVTYEQYF,TGTGCCAGCAGCGGGACAGTGACCTACGAGCAGTACTTC,TRBJ2-7,TRBV11-2,TRBD1,once
CASSYSKGGWNEKLFF,TGTGCCAGCAGTTACTCGAAAGGGGGCTGGAATGAAAAACTGTTTTTT,TRBJ1-4,TRBV6-5,TRBD1,NA
CAWNKRGNQPQHF,TGTGCCTGGAATAAACGGGGGAATCAGCCCCAGCATTTT,TRBJ1-5,TRBV30,NA,NA
CASTPQGKDTEAFF,TGTGCCAGCACCCCACAGGGAAAGGACACTGAAGCTTTCTTT,TRBJ1-1,TRBV2,NA,NA
CASSAIQVSPLHF,TGCGCCAGCAGTGCAATACAGGTCTCACCCCTCCACTTT,TRBJ1-6,TRBV10-2,NA,once
CASSSPWALFKNIQYF,TGTGCCAGCAGCTCCCCCTGGGCATTATTCAAAAACATTCAGTACTTC,TRBJ2-4,TRBV5-6,NA,NA
CATSRDLTENQPQHF,TGTGCCACCAGCAGAGATCTGACGGAGAATCAGCCCCAGCATTTT,TRBJ1-5,TRBV15,NA,NA
CASSFDGTYEQYF,TGTGCCAGCAGCTTTGACGGGACCTACGAGCAGTACTTC,TRBJ2-7,TRBV14,NA,NA
CASSVSTVSYGYTF,TGCGCCAGCAGCGTGTCGACAGTTTCCTATGGCTACACCTTC,TRBJ1-2,TRBV5-1,NA,NA
CASSLIAGVSGEQYF,TGTGCCAGCAGCTTGATAGCGGGAGTATCGGGGGAGCAGTACTTC,TRBJ2-7,TRBV5-4,TRBD2,NA
CASSSLSPAGNTIYF,TGTGCCAGCAGCTCACTATCCCCCGCTGGAAACACCATATATTTT,TRBJ1-3,TRBV7-9,NA,NA
CASSLEGLATQETQYF,TGTGCCAGCAGCTTAGAAGGACTAGCGACCCAAGAGACCCAGTACTTC,TRBJ2-5,TRBV13,TRBD2,NA
CASSQDPWDRSYEQYF,TGTGCCAGCAGCCAAGATCCTTGGGACAGGAGTTACGAGCAGTACTTC,TRBJ2-7,TRBV14,TRBD1,NA
CASSLFGGSNTGELFF,TGTGCCAGCAGCTTATTCGGCGGTTCGAACACCGGGGAGCTGTTTTTT,TRBJ2-2,TRBV11-3,NA,NA
CASSLQGWTEAFF,TGTGCCAGCAGCTTACAGGGTTGGACTGAAGCTTTCTTT,TRBJ1-1,TRBV11-2,NA,NA
CASSPPGGGVSYEQYF,TGTGCCAGCAGTCCGCCGGGGGGCGGAGTTTCCTACGAGCAGTACTTC,TRBJ2-7,TRBV13,NA,NA
CAWSPYRGGGYTF,TGTGCCTGGAGTCCATACAGGGGTGGGGGCTACACCTTC,TRBJ1-2,TRBV30,TRBD1,NA
CASSLADRGLTDTQYF,TGCGCCAGCAGCTTGGCGGACAGGGGGCTGACAGATACGCAGTATTTT,TRBJ2-3,TRBV5-1,TRBD1,NA